The 24 T cell receptor beta chains listed next were all sequenced from one sample in a study of cytomegalovirus exposure and HLA in healthy donors. A multiplex PCR was run with 60 Vbeta primers and 13 Jbeta primers. Here immunoSEQ multiplex PCR was the method, and the copy in TCRdb shows in-frame clones only, minus some. This table has approximately 150,000 clones, 80% appearing once. The sample taken for sequencing was PBMCs. These receptors came from a woman in her thirties or forties in good health and CMV-seronegative.

This chain joins TRBV4-3 and TRBJ1-3, with D perhaps TRBD1 (5 bases). The V and J ends lost 2 bases and 0 bases respectively, with 5 bases between them. The CDR3 sequence is 14 residues long. Germline CDR1 is LGHNA and CDR2 is YSLEER. The CDR3 here is CASSQQGSGNTIYF. CDR3 DNA sequence: TGCGCCAGCAGCCAACAGGGCTCTGGAAACACCATATATTTT.

V is TRBV27 and J is TRBJ2-1; 11 bases align to TRBD2. Germline loops: CDR1 MNHEY, CDR2 SMNVEV (reference sequence). The CDR3 sequence is 15 residues long. The trim removed 5 bases at V and 4 bases at J, leaving 4 bases unmatched. The CDR3 here is CASSLSSGGYNEQFF. CDR3 sequence (DNA): TGTGCCAGCAGTCTCTCTAGCGGGGGGTACAATGAGCAGTTCTTC.

This clone has a handful of counts. The rearrangement uses TRBV6-5 and TRBJ2-1; 10 bases fit TRBD2. The ends lost 3 bases at V and 6 bases at J; junction bases unmatched: 5. The germline gives CDR1 MNHEY, CDR2 SVGAGI. The CDR3 extends over 15 amino acids. CDR3: CASSYASGRANEQFF. The CDR3 coding sequence is TGTGCCAGCAGTTATGCAAGCGGGAGGGCCAATGAGCAGTTCTTC.

The sample holds one count of this clone. The chain combines TRBV6-6 with TRBJ1-6; the match to TRBD1 covers 8 bases. Trimming cost V 0 bases and J 9 bases; bases outside gene matches: 4. CDR1 is MNHNY, CDR2 SVGAGI, per germline (reference sequence). The CDR3 contains 15 residues. For the CDR3, the DNA is TGTGCCAGCAGTTACTCGCAGGGGGCGGTTTCACCCCTCCACTTT. Residues: CASSYSQGAVSPLHF.

This clone was recorded a few times. The rearrangement joins TRBV25-1 to TRBJ1-1; D is unresolved. CDR1 and CDR2 (germline): MGHDK, SYGVNS. The CDR3 covers 14 residues. V was cut by 1 base and J by 6 bases, with 12 bases left in between. The CDR3 region is CASSESRARAEAFF. The CDR3 nucleotides are TGTGCCAGCAGTGAATCGAGGGCGCGTGCTGAAGCTTTCTTT.

The sample holds a few counts of this clone. V gene TRBV10-3 combines with J gene TRBJ2-7, with TRBD1 matching over 8 bases. This CDR3 has 14 amino acids. Germline V CDR1 and CDR2: ENHRY, SYGVKD. Losses at the gene ends were 4 bases for V and 1 base for J; bases not matched to a gene: 3. The CDR3 loop reads CAISVGTGSYEQYF. The CDR3 DNA sequence: TGTGCCATCAGTGTGGGGACAGGTTCCTACGAGCAGTACTTC.

The chain recombines TRBV28 with TRBJ2-1; 10 bases are shared with TRBD1. This CDR3 has 16 amino acids. V dropped 6 bases and J dropped 4; count of bases not matched to a gene: 9. CDR1 is MDHEN and CDR2 is SYDVKM in the germline V gene. CDR3 coding DNA: TGTGCCAGCAGCACGAGAAGACAGGGGGCTTACAATGAGCAGTTCTTC. Translated: CASSTRRQGAYNEQFF.

This sequence joins TRBV5-6 and TRBJ2-3; 8 positions match TRBD2. Trimming took 5 bases from V and 2 from J; bases not matched to a gene: 10. The CDR3 runs 16 residues. Germline-derived CDR1 and CDR2 are SGHDT and YYEEEE. The chain's CDR3 is CASRMGREAITDTQYF. The CDR3 DNA is TGTGCCAGCAGAATGGGGCGGGAGGCAATCACAGATACGCAGTATTTT.

The chain recombines TRBV19 with TRBJ2-1; TRBD1 is a possible D gene (6 bases). Germline lookup yields CDR1 LNHDA and CDR2 SQIVND (reference sequence). CDR3 length: 13 residues. Trimming removed 3 bases at V and 9 bases at J, with 12 bases between. CDR3 nucleotides: TGTGCCAGTAGTATCCAGGGGCAGAGTGAGCAGTTCTTC. Protein sequence: CASSIQGQSEQFF. The full variable domain, completed using reference TRBV19 and TRBJ2-1, is DGGITQSPKYLFRKEGQNVTLSCEQNLNHDAMYWYRQDPGQGLRLIYYSQIVNDFQKGDIAEGYSVSREKKESFPLTVTSAQKNPTAFYLCASSIQGQSEQFFGPGTRLTVL.

J is TRBJ2-2 and V is TRBV5-1; D remains unclear. This CDR3 is built from 15 residues. V was clipped by 0 bases and J by 3 bases, with 9 bases between them. CDR1 and CDR2 (germline): SGHRS, YFSETQ. This chain's CDR3 is CASSLEGADTGELFF. CDR3 coding DNA: TGCGCCAGCAGCTTGGAAGGTGCGGACACCGGGGAGCTGTTTTTT. The complete variable domain, with remaining parts taken from reference TRBV5-1 and TRBJ2-2, reads KAGVTQTPRYLIKTRGQQVTLSCSPISGHRSVSWYQQTPGQGLQFLFEYFSETQRNKGNFPGRFSGRQFSNSRSEMNVSTLELGDSALYLCASSLEGADTGELFFGEGSRLTVL.

The J gene is TRBJ2-7, the V gene TRBV5-5; 9 bases map to TRBD2. CDR3 length: 15 amino acids. J lost 3 bases, V lost 1 base, and 5 bases had no gene match. CDR1 SGHKS and CDR2 YYEKEE come from the germline V gene (reference sequence). As DNA, the CDR3 is TGTGCCAGCAGCTTGTTTAGCGGGGGTCACTACGAGCAGTACTTC. Its protein is CASSLFSGGHYEQYF.

The gene calls are TRBV5-1 and TRBJ1-2; D is perhaps TRBD1 (5 bases). This CDR3 has 15 amino acids. V lost 0 bases, J lost 5 bases, and 14 bases lay in between. Per germline, CDR1 SGHRS and CDR2 YFSETQ. DNA of the CDR3: TGCGCCAGCAGCTTGGGAATACGACAGACATATGGCTACACCTTC. The encoded protein is CASSLGIRQTYGYTF.

The chain combines TRBV5-1 with TRBJ2-1, with 10 bases that match TRBD2. The junction had 7 bases not matched to a gene; V was cut back by 6 bases and J by 4 bases. Germline V gene sequence: CDR1 SGHRS, CDR2 YFSETQ. This CDR3 region has 15 residues. The CDR3 loop is CASTPGTSEYNEQFF. CDR3 in DNA: TGCGCCAGCACCCCCGGGACTAGCGAGTACAATGAGCAGTTCTTC.

By its share, this clone is medium-sized. The same CDR3 is also encoded by other DNA sequences in this sample. V gene TRBV6-5 combines with J gene TRBJ1-1; D is ambiguous. Germline lookup yields CDR1 MNHEY and CDR2 SVGAGI. The CDR3 consists of 13 residues. Trimming left V 8 bases short and J 0 bases short, with 10 bases between. CDR3 residues: CASGGSMNTEAFF. CDR3 nucleotide sequence: TGTGCCAGCGGAGGGAGCATGAACACTGAAGCTTTCTTT.

The CDR3, as DNA: TGTGCCAGCAGCGAGAGGACAGGGGACAATCAGCCCCAGCATTTT. Translating it yields CASSERTGDNQPQHF. V gene TRBV5-6 combines with J gene TRBJ1-5; 9 nucleotides agree with TRBD1. The CDR3 runs 15 residues. V shed 4 bases and J 3 bases; nucleotides not matched to a gene: 5. The germline gives CDR1 SGHDT, CDR2 YYEEEE.

The chain carries TRBV27 and TRBJ2-7; TRBD2 aligns across 12 bases. Germline V CDR1 and CDR2: MNHEY, SMNVEV (reference sequence). The CDR3 loop spans 15 amino acids. V dropped 5 bases and J dropped 2; count of bases not matched to a gene: 4. This CDR3 reads CASSPGLAGTYEQYF. Written as DNA, the CDR3 is TGTGCCAGCAGTCCCGGACTAGCGGGGACCTACGAGCAGTACTTC.

This clone has only a few counts. The chain couples TRBV4-2 to TRBJ1-2, with 8 nucleotides matching TRBD1. The CDR3 is made up of 14 amino acids. Germline-derived CDR1 and CDR2 are LGHNA and YNFKEQ. The ends lost 0 bases at V and 5 bases at J; junction bases unmatched: 2. The CDR3 nucleotides are TGTGCCAGCAGCCAAGAGACAGGGGAGTATGGCTACACCTTC. This sequence encodes CASSQETGEYGYTF.

This clone was detected only once. V usage is TRBV19 and J usage is TRBJ2-1, with a tentative D call TRBD1 (6 bases). Per germline, CDR1 LNHDA and CDR2 SQIVND (reference sequence). This CDR3 has 13 amino acids. Trimming pared 3 bases from V and 10 bases from J, leaving 13 bases between. CDR3 protein: CASSIQGLSEQFF. DNA for the CDR3: TGTGCCAGTAGTATCCAGGGGCTTAGCGAGCAGTTCTTC.

This chain connects TRBV5-1 to TRBJ2-7; 7 bases align to TRBD1. CDR1 and CDR2 (germline): SGHRS, YFSETQ. The CDR3 extends over 14 amino acids. Trimming at V came to 4 bases and at J to 5 bases, leaving 9 bases not matched to a gene. The CDR3 reads CASSTRDSGDEQYF. For the CDR3, the DNA is TGCGCCAGCAGCACCCGGGACAGTGGCGACGAGCAGTACTTC.

This chain links TRBV5-1 with TRBJ2-2; 11 bases are shared with TRBD1. CDR3 length equals 15 residues. V was clipped by 4 bases and J by 4 bases; unmatched bases: 3. Germline V CDR1 and CDR2: SGHRS, YFSETQ. The CDR3 DNA reads TGCGCCAGCAGCCTCGGGACAGGGGGCACCGGGGAGCTGTTTTTT. Protein product: CASSLGTGGTGELFF.

CDR3 bases: TGTGCCAGCAGTGAACTGGTGTACGGGACTGAAGCTTTCTTT. Its protein product is CASSELVYGTEAFF. This chain links TRBV2 with TRBJ1-1; D unresolved. This CDR3 has 14 amino acids. Germline values: CDR1 SNHLY, CDR2 FYNNEI. V dropped 2 bases and J dropped 5 bases, with 12 bases sitting between them.

This chain connects TRBV15 to TRBJ1-4; perhaps TRBD1 as D (5 bases). CDR3 length equals 14 residues. Germline CDR1 and CDR2: LNHNV and YYDKDF (reference sequence). V was pared by 6 bases and J by 3 bases, with 11 bases between. The CDR3 region has the DNA TGTGCCACCAGGCGGGGGGGAGCTAATGAAAAACTGTTTTTT. Its protein product is CATRRGGANEKLFF.

The rearrangement links TRBV27 to TRBJ1-2, with unresolved D. Germline CDR1 MNHEY, CDR2 SMNVEV (reference sequence). The CDR3 is 13 residues long. V gave up 3 bases and J gave up 3 bases, with 8 bases separating them. CDR3 in amino acids: CASSFRGYYGYTF. The CDR3 DNA is TGTGCCAGCAGTTTTCGGGGTTACTATGGCTACACCTTC.

The chain couples TRBV4-3 to TRBJ2-7, with D uncertain. Between the trimmed V and J ends, which lost 0 bases and 1 base, there was a span of 10 bases. Looked up from germline, CDR1 is LGHNA and CDR2 is YSLEER. The CDR3 length is 15 residues. The CDR3 DNA sequence: TGCGCCAGCAGCCAAGAGGAAGGCGGATCCTACGAGCAGTACTTC. Protein: CASSQEEGGSYEQYF.